Below are 10 T cell receptor beta chains sequenced from a single sample in a study of T cell clonotyping in hematopoietic cell transplantation. Data came from immunoSEQ multiplex PCR; TCRdb stores just in-frame clones and leaves some out. The sample yields tens of thousands of clones, 94% seen once. Sequencing was performed on peripheral blood mononuclear cells. These receptor sequences come from a woman in her 50s in good health. Some clones in this sample may be carry-over from other donors' samples.

The chain links TRBV7-2 to TRBJ1-2; D is unclear. The length of the CDR3 is 14 residues. Germline V CDR1 and CDR2: SGHTA, FQGNSA. The V gene lost 3 bases and the J gene lost 5 bases, with 13 bases spanning the gap. The CDR3 DNA sequence: TGTGCCAGCAGCTTTTGGCGAACGGATTATGGCTACACCTTC. Encoded protein: CASSFWRTDYGYTF.

This chain joins TRBV7-9 and TRBJ1-1; D gene unclear. This CDR3 region has 14 residues. Trimming pared 1 base from V and 1 base from J, leaving 7 bases between. CDR1 SEHNR and CDR2 FQNEAQ come from the germline V gene (reference sequence). The CDR3 nucleotides read TGTGCCAGCAGCTTAGTACGACAGAACACTGAAGCTTTCTTT. It codes for CASSLVRQNTEAFF.

The rearrangement links TRBV4-3 to TRBJ2-5, with 12 bases matching TRBD2. J was trimmed by 8 bases and V by 2 bases; bases with no gene match: 3. CDR1 is LGHNA, CDR2 YSLEER, per germline. The CDR3 is 14 amino acids. The CDR3 coding sequence is TGCGCCAGCAGCCAAACTAGCGGGGGGTCCACCCAGTACTTC. It is translated as CASSQTSGGSTQYF.

The count of this clone is one. V usage is TRBV19 and J usage is TRBJ1-1; D remains unclear. Per the germline V gene, CDR1 is LNHDA and CDR2 is SQIVND (reference sequence). The CDR3 is 14 residues long. Trimming left V 0 bases short and J 5 bases short, with 10 bases between. The CDR3 DNA reads as TGTGCCAGTAGTATAGATCCAAGAGGAACTGAAGCTTTCTTT. It is translated as CASSIDPRGTEAFF.

The chain employs TRBV20-1 and TRBJ1-1; D unresolved. The CDR3 runs to 10 residues. Germline values: CDR1 DFQATT, CDR2 SNEGSKA (reference sequence). The V and J ends lost 3 bases and 7 bases respectively, with 6 bases between them. The CDR3 here is CSASVFEAFF. The CDR3 DNA is TGCAGTGCTAGTGTATTTGAAGCTTTCTTT.

The chain joins TRBV19 to TRBJ2-1, with a tentative D call TRBD1 (5 bases). The CDR3 runs 14 residues. Germline V lookup: CDR1 LNHDA, CDR2 SQIVND (reference sequence). The V end was cut by 6 bases, the J end by 1 base, with 10 bases between. The CDR3 region is CASSDSYSYNEQFF. CDR3 nucleotide sequence: TGTGCCAGTAGCGACAGCTATTCCTACAATGAGCAGTTCTTC. The variable domain in full, with the rest retrieved from reference TRBV19 and TRBJ2-1, is DGGITQSPKYLFRKEGQNVTLSCEQNLNHDAMYWYRQDPGQGLRLIYYSQIVNDFQKGDIAEGYSVSREKKESFPLTVTSAQKNPTAFYLCASSDSYSYNEQFFGPGTRLTVL.

This sequence joins TRBV7-2 and TRBJ1-1; D may be TRBD1 (5 bases). Trimming removed 0 bases from V and 0 bases from J, with 11 bases in between. This CDR3 is built from 16 residues. Looked up from germline, CDR1 is SGHTA and CDR2 is FQGNSA. CDR3 protein: CASSLARTRVNTEAFF. CDR3 in DNA: TGTGCCAGCAGCTTAGCCCGCACCAGGGTGAACACTGAAGCTTTCTTT.

The chain employs TRBV10-3 and TRBJ2-7; 7 nucleotides agree with TRBD1. The V gene's germline CDR1 is ENHRY and CDR2 SYGVKD. Germline trimming cut 5 bases from V and 3 bases from J; bases unmatched to any gene: 1. CDR3 length: 12 amino acids. In DNA form, the CDR3 reads TGTGCCATCAGTACAGGGGACTACGAGCAGTACTTC. This encodes CAISTGDYEQYF.

The V call is TRBV28, the J call TRBJ2-7, with 7 bases matching TRBD1. CDR3 size: 14 residues. J gave up 0 bases and V 6 bases, and 5 bases lay outside the gene matches. Germline CDR1 MDHEN, CDR2 SYDVKM. This chain's CDR3 is CASRYRGSSYEQYF. In nucleotides, the CDR3 is TGTGCCAGCAGATACAGGGGAAGCTCCTACGAGCAGTACTTC.

V gene TRBV7-9 combines with J gene TRBJ2-3; 7 nucleotides align to TRBD1. This CDR3 has 17 residues. The junction had 12 bases not matched to a gene; V was cut back by 6 bases and J by 0 bases. Germline V CDR1 and CDR2: SEHNR, FQNEAQ (reference sequence). CDR3 amino acids: CASRRGQDLSSTDTQYF. The CDR3 nucleotides are TGTGCCAGCAGACGTGGACAGGATCTGTCTAGCACAGATACGCAGTATTTT.